This record covers a single TCR beta chain. V dropped 4 bases and J dropped 0; count of bases not matched to a gene: 7. The CDR3 loop spans 16 amino acids. Germline V CDR1 and CDR2: SGHNT, YYREEE (reference sequence). This entry is derived from a study of shared T cell receptors in the human thymus. The table came from immunoSEQ multiplex PCR; TCRdb's copy has only in-frame clones and leaves some out. The sample consists of hundreds of thousands of clones, around 82% of them appearing once. The sample was also reused in another study, on human thymus T cells. As reported in that work: Thymic tissue was derived from resections collected during corrective heart surgery.

Material for sequencing was thymocytes. The sequence was obtained from a boy younger than two with a congenital heart defect. The chain couples TRBV5-4 to TRBJ2-1, with TRBD2 matching over 7 bases. In DNA form, the CDR3 reads TGTGCCAGCAGCGGGCAGCGGGGTAGCTCCTACAATGAGCAGTTCTTC. This codes for CASSGQRGSSYNEQFF. Full variable domain (remainder filled in from reference TRBV5-4 and TRBJ2-1): ETGVTQSPTHLIKTRGQQVTLRCSSQSGHNTVSWYQQALGQGPQFIFQYYREEENGRGNFPPRFSGLQFPNYSSELNVNALELDDSALYLCASSGQRGSSYNEQFFGPGTRLTVL.